The source of this T cell receptor beta chain is a study of CD8 T cells in ankylosing spondylitis. Study-wide results and limits: It was reported that disease-linked clones were significantly enriched in matched ankylosing spondylitis synovial fluid. Blood of patients with ankylosing spondylitis appeared to be characterized by a TCR beta motif of several highly homologous variants. Some motif variants were previously reported in reactive arthritis synovial fluid and blood.

This clonotype occurred many times. Its target is unknown. Quantitative 5'-RACE with molecular barcodes produced the TCR beta libraries. TCRdb re-called the 5' RACE reads through MiXCR, storing one row per CDR3 protein. This sample has about 24,000 distinct CDR3 sequences, with under 15% found just once. The sequenced material came from blood. The TCR comes from a male donor with ankylosing spondylitis or in good health (not recorded which).

This CDR3 reads CASSLLGIPGELFF. The CDR3 DNA follows: TGTGCCAGCAGTTTGTTGGGAATACCCGGGGAGCTGTTTTTT. The chain has TRBV27 and TRBJ2-2; D gene ambiguous. The CDR3 runs to 14 residues. Germline CDR1 and CDR2: MNHEY and SMNVEV (reference sequence). V lost 3 bases and J 6 bases, leaving 11 bases between the germline ends.